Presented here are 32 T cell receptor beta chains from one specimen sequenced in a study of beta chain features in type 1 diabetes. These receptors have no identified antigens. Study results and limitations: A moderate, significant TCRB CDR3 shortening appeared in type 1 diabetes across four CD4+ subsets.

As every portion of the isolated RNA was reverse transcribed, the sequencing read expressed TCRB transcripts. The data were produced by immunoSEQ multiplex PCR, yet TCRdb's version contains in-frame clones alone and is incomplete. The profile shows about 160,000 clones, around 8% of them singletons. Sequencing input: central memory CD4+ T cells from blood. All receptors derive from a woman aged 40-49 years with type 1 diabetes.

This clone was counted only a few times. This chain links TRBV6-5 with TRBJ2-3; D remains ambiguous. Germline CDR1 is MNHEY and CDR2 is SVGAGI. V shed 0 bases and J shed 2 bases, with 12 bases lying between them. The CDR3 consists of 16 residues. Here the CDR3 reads CASSYSGALLTDTQYF. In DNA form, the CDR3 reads TGTGCCAGCAGTTACTCGGGCGCGTTACTCACAGATACGCAGTATTTT.

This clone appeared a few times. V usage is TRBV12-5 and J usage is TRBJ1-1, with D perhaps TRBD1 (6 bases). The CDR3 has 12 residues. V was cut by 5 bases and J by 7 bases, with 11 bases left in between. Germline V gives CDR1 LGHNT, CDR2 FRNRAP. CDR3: CASGPGTREAFF. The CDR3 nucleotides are TGTGCTAGTGGTCCCGGGACACGTGAAGCTTTCTTT. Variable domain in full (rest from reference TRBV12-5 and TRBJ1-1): DARVTQTPRHKVTEMGQEVTMRCQPILGHNTVFWYRQTMMQGLELLAYFRNRAPLDDSGMPKDRFSAEMPDATLATLKIQPSEPRDSAVYFCASGPGTREAFFGQGTRLTVV.

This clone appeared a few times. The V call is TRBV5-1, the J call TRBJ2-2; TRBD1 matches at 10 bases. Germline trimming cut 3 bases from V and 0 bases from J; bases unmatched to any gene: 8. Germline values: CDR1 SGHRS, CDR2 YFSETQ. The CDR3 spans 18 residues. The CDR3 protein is CASSSGQGDRANTGELFF. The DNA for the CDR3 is TGCGCCAGCAGCTCCGGACAGGGGGATAGGGCGAACACCGGGGAGCTGTTTTTT.

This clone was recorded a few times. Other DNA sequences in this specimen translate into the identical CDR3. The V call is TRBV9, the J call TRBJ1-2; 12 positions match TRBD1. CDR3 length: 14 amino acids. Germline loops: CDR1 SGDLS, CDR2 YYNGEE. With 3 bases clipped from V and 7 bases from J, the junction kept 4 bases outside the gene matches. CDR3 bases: TGTGCCAGCAGCGGCCGGGACAGGGGGCTTGGCTACACCTTC. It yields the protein CASSGRDRGLGYTF.

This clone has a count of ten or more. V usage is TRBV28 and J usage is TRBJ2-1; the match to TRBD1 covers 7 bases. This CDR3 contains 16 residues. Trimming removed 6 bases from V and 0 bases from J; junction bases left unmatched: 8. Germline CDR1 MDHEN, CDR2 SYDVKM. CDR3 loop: CASSLVSGGSYNEQFF. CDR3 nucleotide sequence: TGTGCCAGCAGCCTCGTCTCAGGGGGCTCCTACAATGAGCAGTTCTTC.

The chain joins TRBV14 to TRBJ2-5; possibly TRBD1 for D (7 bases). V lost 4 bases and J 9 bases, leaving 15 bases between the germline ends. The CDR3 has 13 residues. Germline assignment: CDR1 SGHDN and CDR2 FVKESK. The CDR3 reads CASSLKQGTAQYF. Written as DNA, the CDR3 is TGTGCCAGCAGCCTAAAACAGGGGACTGCCCAGTACTTC.

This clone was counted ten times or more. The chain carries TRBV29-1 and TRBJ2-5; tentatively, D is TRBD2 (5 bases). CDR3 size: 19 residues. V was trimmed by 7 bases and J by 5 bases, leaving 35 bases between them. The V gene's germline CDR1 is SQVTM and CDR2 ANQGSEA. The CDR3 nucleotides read TGCAGCGCTAGCTTCGGGTTCGGTAGCGCCCAAACCCCTGTTGAGACCCAGTACTTC. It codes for CSASFGFGSAQTPVETQYF.

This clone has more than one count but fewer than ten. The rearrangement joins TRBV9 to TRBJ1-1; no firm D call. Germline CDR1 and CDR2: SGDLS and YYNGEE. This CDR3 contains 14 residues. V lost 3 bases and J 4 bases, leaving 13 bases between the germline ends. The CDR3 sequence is CASSASSGSTEAFF. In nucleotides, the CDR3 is TGTGCCAGCAGCGCTTCATCGGGTTCCACTGAAGCTTTCTTT.

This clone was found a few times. The DNA of the CDR3 is TGTGCCAGCAGCTTGAGGAGGGGATTATCCTACAATGAGCAGTTCTTC. Amino acid sequence: CASSLRRGLSYNEQFF. The V and J genes are TRBV5-4 and TRBJ2-1, with D possibly being TRBD2 (6 bases). Trimming removed 1 base at V and 1 base at J, with 12 bases between. Germline V CDR1 and CDR2: SGHNT, YYREEE (reference sequence). The CDR3 contains 16 residues.

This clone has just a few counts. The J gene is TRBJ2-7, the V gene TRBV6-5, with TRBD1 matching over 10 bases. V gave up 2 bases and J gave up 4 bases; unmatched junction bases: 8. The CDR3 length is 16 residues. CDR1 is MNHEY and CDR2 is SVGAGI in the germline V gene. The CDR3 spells CASSYGDRGYQYEQYF. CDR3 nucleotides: TGTGCCAGCAGTTACGGGGACAGGGGCTACCAATACGAGCAGTACTTC.

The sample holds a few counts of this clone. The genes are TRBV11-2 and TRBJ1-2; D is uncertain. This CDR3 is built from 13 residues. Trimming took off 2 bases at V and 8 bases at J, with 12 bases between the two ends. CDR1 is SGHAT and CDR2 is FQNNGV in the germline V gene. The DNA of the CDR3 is TGTGCCAGCAGCTTAACGAGGGATGGAGGCTACACCTTC. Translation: CASSLTRDGGYTF.

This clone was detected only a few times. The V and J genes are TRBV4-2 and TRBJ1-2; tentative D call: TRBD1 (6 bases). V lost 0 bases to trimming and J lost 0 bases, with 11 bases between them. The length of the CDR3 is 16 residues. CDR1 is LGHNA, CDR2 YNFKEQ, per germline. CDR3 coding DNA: TGTGCCAGCAGCCAAGATAGGCGGGGGCCTAACTATGGCTACACCTTC. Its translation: CASSQDRRGPNYGYTF.

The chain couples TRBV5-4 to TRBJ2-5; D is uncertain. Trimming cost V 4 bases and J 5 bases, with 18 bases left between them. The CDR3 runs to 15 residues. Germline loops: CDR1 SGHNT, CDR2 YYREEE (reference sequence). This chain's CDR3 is CASSRPSHDTETQYF. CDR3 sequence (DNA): TGTGCCAGCAGCCGCCCGAGCCATGATACGGAGACCCAGTACTTC.

CDR3 amino acids: CASSRAGTEAFF. CDR3 bases: TGTGCCAGCAGCCGAGCCGGGACAGAAGCTTTCTTT. The genes are TRBV28 and TRBJ1-1; TRBD1 might be the D (6 bases). V was cut by 6 bases and J by 8 bases, with 13 bases left in between. Germline values: CDR1 MDHEN, CDR2 SYDVKM. This CDR3 contains 12 residues.

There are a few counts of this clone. CDR3 loop: CASSYSWDSSREQYF. Here the CDR3 DNA reads TGTGCCAGCAGTTACTCATGGGACTCATCCCGCGAGCAGTACTTC. The gene calls are TRBV6-5 and TRBJ2-7; possible D gene TRBD2, 6 bases. Germline V gives CDR1 MNHEY, CDR2 SVGAGI. Trimming took off 0 bases at V and 6 bases at J, with 15 bases between the two ends. The CDR3 spans 15 residues.

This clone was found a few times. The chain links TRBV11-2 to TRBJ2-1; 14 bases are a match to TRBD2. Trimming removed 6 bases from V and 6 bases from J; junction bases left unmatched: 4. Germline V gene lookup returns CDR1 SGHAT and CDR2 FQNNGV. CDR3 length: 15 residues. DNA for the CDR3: TGTGCCAGCAGAACAGGACTAGCGGGAGGCAATGAGCAGTTCTTC. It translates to CASRTGLAGGNEQFF.

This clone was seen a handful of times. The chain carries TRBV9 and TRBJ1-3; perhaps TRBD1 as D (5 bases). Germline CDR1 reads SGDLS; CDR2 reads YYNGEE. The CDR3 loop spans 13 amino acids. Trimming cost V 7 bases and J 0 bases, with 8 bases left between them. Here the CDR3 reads CASGAFSGNTIYF. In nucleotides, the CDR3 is TGTGCCAGCGGGGCTTTCTCTGGAAACACCATATATTTT.

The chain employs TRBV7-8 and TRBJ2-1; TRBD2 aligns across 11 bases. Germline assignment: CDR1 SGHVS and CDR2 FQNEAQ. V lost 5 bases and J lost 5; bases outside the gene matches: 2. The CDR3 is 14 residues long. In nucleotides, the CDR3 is TGTGCCAGCAGCCCGGGACTAGCGGACAATGAGCAGTTCTTC. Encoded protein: CASSPGLADNEQFF.

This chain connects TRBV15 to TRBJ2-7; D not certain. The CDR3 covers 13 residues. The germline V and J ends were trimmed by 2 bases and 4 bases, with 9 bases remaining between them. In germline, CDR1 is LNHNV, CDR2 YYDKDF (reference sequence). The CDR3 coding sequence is TGTGCCACCAGCAGACAAGCTGGTTACGAGCAGTACTTC. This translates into CATSRQAGYEQYF.

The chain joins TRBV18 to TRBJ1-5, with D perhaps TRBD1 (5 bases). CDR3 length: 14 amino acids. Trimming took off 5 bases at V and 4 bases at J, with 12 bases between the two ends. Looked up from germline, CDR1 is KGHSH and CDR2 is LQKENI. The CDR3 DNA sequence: TGTGCCAGCTCAAGCGGGACGCGGAATCAGCCCCAGCATTTT. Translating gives CASSSGTRNQPQHF.

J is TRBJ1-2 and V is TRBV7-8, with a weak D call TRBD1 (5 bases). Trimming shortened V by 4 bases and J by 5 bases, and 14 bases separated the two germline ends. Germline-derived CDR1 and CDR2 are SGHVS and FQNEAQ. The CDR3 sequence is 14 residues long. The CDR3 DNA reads TGTGCCAGCAGCTGGGGAGGGGCGACTTATGGCTACACCTTC. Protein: CASSWGGATYGYTF.

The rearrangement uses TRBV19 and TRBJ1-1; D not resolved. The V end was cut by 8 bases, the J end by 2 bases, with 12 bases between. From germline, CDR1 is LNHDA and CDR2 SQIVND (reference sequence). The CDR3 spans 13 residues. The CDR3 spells CASDNSFNTEAFF. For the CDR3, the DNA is TGTGCCAGTGATAACAGCTTTAACACTGAAGCTTTCTTT.

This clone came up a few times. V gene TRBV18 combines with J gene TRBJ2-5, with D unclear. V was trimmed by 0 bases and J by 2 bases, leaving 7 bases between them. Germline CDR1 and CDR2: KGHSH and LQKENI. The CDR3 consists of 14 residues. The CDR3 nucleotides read TGTGCCAGCTCACCACCCAGTCAGCAAGAGACCCAGTACTTC. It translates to CASSPPSQQETQYF.

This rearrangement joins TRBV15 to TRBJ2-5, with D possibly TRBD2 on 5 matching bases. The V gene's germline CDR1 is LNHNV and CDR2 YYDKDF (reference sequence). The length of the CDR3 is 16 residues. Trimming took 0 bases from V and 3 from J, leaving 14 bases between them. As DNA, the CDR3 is TGTGCCACCAGCAGAGAACCAATCGAGGAGGAAGAGACCCAGTACTTC. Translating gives CATSREPIEEEETQYF.

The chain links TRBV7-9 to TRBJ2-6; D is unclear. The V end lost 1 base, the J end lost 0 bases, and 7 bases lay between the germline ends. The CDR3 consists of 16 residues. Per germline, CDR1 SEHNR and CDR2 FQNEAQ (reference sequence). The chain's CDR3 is CASSLGEFSGANVLTF. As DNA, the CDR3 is TGTGCCAGCAGCTTAGGCGAATTCTCTGGGGCCAACGTCCTGACTTTC.

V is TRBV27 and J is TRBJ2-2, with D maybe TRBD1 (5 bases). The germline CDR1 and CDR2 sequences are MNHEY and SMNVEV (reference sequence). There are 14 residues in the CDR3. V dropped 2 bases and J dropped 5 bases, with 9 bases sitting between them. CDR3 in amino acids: CASSLTAGTGELFF. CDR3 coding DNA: TGTGCCAGCAGTTTAACGGCAGGGACCGGGGAGCTGTTTTTT.

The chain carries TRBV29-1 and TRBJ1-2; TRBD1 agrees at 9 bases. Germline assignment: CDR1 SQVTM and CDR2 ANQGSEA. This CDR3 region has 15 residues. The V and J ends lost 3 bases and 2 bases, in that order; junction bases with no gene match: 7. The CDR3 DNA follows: TGCAGCGTTGAGGGTGGGACAGGGCCCAACTATGGCTACACCTTC. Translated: CSVEGGTGPNYGYTF.

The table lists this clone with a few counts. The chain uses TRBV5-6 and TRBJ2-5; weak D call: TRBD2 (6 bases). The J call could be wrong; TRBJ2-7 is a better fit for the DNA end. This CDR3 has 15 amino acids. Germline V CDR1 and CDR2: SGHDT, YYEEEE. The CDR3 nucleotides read TGTGCCAGCAGCTCTCCCGCCGCGGACTACTACGAGCAGTACTTC. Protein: CASSSPAADYYEQYF.

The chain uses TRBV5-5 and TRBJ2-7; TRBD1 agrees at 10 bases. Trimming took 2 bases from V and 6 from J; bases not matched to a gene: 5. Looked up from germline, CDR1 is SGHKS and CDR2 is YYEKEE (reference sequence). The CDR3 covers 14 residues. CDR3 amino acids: CASSFLTGGLEQYF. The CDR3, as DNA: TGTGCCAGCAGCTTTCTGACAGGGGGCCTCGAGCAGTACTTC.

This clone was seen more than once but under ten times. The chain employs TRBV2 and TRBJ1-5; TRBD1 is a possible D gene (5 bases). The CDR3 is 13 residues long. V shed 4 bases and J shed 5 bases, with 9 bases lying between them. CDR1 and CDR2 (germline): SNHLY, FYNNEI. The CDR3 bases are TGTGCCAGCAGTGGACAGTTAGATCAGCCCCAGCATTTT. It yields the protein CASSGQLDQPQHF.

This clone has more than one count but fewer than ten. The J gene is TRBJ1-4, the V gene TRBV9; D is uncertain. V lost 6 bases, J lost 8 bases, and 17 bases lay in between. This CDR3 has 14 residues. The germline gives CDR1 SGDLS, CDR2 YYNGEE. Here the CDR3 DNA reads TGTGCCAGCACCCGAGGCCAGTCGAAGGAAAAACTGTTTTTT. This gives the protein CASTRGQSKEKLFF.

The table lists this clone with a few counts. CDR3 loop: CASSRDTYEQYF. CDR3 bases: TGCGCCAGCAGCCGGGACACCTACGAGCAGTACTTC. The chain carries TRBV5-1 and TRBJ2-7; D is perhaps TRBD1 (6 bases). This CDR3 spans 12 amino acids. V lost 4 bases, J lost 2 bases, and 7 bases lay in between. Germline V gene data show CDR1 as SGHRS and CDR2 as YFSETQ.